The source of this TCR beta chain is a study of T cell responses to AZD1222 COVID-19 vaccine. At the level of the study: Recipients boosted at about 4 weeks or about 12 weeks are pooled.

On this clone: The antigen remains unidentified.

Clones were read by immunoSEQ multiplex PCR, and TCRdb kept only the in-frame ones, dropping some. The data hold about 99,000 clones, with over 70% observed a single time. Germline V CDR1 and CDR2: MDHEN, SYDVKM. This CDR3 contains 15 residues. The V gene end was trimmed by 5 bases and the J gene end by 9 bases; junction bases not matched to a gene: 12. Points from the study as a whole: Of spike-specific TCRs, nearly half reportedly target regions left unmutated in variants. White British donors predominated, females outnumbered males, and clonal diversity was possibly underestimated. Repertoires were sampled only after the peak T cell response.

The sequence derives from an adult in good health. The material was peripheral blood, obtained on day 0 of AZD1222 vaccination. This chain links TRBV28 with TRBJ2-1; 8 bases are a match to TRBD2. The CDR3 sequence is CASSDSGGPFFEQFF. CDR3 bases: TGTGCCAGCAGTGATTCGGGGGGGCCGTTCTTTGAGCAGTTCTTC.